Below, 19 T cell receptor beta chains from the same sample are listed, as sequenced in a study of regulatory T cells in long-lasting Graves disease. Time point given: newly diagnosed GD, antithyroid drugs for less than 3 months. RNA from PBMCs was the source of the TCR library. Building of the TCR beta libraries involved iRepertoire HTBI primers and Arm-PCR of CDR3 regions. Each CDR3 protein gets one entry after TCRdb re-called the multiplex PCR reads with MiXCR. This repertoire shows a few hundred thousand distinct CDR3 sequences, approximately 12% found once; its top ten account for approximately 17%. The data were also submitted as part of a second study, on T cells in Graves' hyperthyroidism and ophthalmopathy.

The sample was peripheral blood mononuclear cells (PBMCs), taken at new diagnosis, from a patient treated with antithyroid drugs. These receptors all stem from a woman aged 18-29 years with Graves disease.

At least ten counts were recorded for this clonotype. This rearrangement joins TRBV20-1 to TRBJ2-7; D is tentatively TRBD1 or TRBD2 (6 bases each). Germline assignment: CDR1 DFQATT and CDR2 SNEGSKA (reference sequence). Trimming left V 3 bases short and J 11 bases short, with 14 bases between. This CDR3 region has 11 residues. The CDR3 is CSASRGAAEYF. CDR3 DNA: TGCAGTGCTAGTAGGGGGGCGGCGGAGTACTTC.

This clonotype was recorded many times. This chain joins TRBV20-1 and TRBJ2-7, with 8 bases that match TRBD1. Per germline, CDR1 DFQATT and CDR2 SNEGSKA (reference sequence). The ends lost 5 bases at V and 1 base at J; junction bases unmatched: 7. This CDR3 comprises 14 residues. CDR3 sequence (DNA): TGCAGTGCTGACGACAGGGGACGGTCCTACGAGCAGTACTTC. Its protein product is CSADDRGRSYEQYF.

This clonotype was found a few times. Given a much more abundant clone one base away, this may be a read error. This chain connects TRBV20-1 to TRBJ2-1, with a weak D call TRBD1 (5 bases). From germline, CDR1 is DFQATT and CDR2 SNEGSKA (reference sequence). The CDR3 spans 15 residues. DNA of the CDR3: TGCAGTGCTAGATCCCTGACAGCCCCCTACAATGGGCAGTTCTTC. Translated, it gives CSARSLTAPYNGQFF.

This clonotype has more than one count but fewer than ten. The chain is built from TRBV15 and TRBJ2-5; perhaps TRBD1 as D (6 bases). V lost 0 bases, J lost 3 bases, and 23 bases lay in between. CDR1 is LNHNV, CDR2 YYDKDF, per germline (reference sequence). The CDR3 loop spans 19 amino acids. The CDR3 DNA is TGTGCCACCAGCAGAGATGGAACGGGAACAGGGCATCGGAAAGAGACCCAGTACTTC. The encoded protein is CATSRDGTGTGHRKETQYF.

This clonotype was detected a few times. The rearrangement uses TRBV4-2 and TRBJ2-7; TRBD2 matches 10 bases. J was trimmed by 2 bases and V by 5 bases; bases with no gene match: 9. The CDR3 loop spans 16 amino acids. Per germline, CDR1 LGHNA and CDR2 YNFKEQ. The CDR3 spells CASSYLAGVSPYEQYF. DNA of the CDR3: TGTGCCAGCAGCTACCTAGCGGGAGTTAGCCCCTACGAGCAGTACTTC.

V is TRBV20-1 and J is TRBJ2-7; 8 bases map to TRBD2. The V segment lost 0 bases and the J segment 2 bases; nucleotides outside the gene matches: 9. Germline CDR1 DFQATT, CDR2 SNEGSKA (reference sequence). This CDR3 comprises 16 residues. CDR3 bases: TGCAGTGCTAGAGATAGTACGGCGGGGGGACCCTACGAGCAGTACGTC. This translates into CSARDSTAGGPYEQYV.

This clonotype has more than one count but fewer than ten. The chain combines TRBV5-1 with TRBJ2-5; 13 nucleotides agree with TRBD2. Germline CDR1 reads SGHRS; CDR2 reads YFSETQ. This CDR3 has 16 residues. J was trimmed by 2 bases and V by 1 base; bases with no gene match: 2. CDR3 sequence: CASSLPGLAGQETQYF. CDR3 coding DNA: TGCGCCAGCAGCTTGCCGGGACTAGCGGGACAAGAGACCCAGTACTTC. Variable domain in full (rest from reference TRBV5-1 and TRBJ2-5): KAGVTQTPRYLIKTRGQQVTLSCSPISGHRSVSWYQQTPGQGLQFLFEYFSETQRNKGNFPGRFSGRQFSNSRSEMNVSTLELGDSALYLCASSLPGLAGQETQYFGPGTRLLVL.

The chain combines TRBV24-1 with TRBJ2-2, with 7 bases identical to TRBD1. The CDR3 is 16 amino acids. Germline loops: CDR1 KGHDR, CDR2 SFDVKD. The J segment lost 1 base and the V segment lost 4 bases, leaving 5 bases of the junction unmatched. The CDR3 DNA sequence: TGTGCCACCAGTGACCACCGACAGGGGAACACCGGGGAGCTGTTTTTT. Protein: CATSDHRQGNTGELFF.

J is TRBJ2-1 and V is TRBV9; D unclear. Trimming took 3 bases from V and 7 from J, leaving 11 bases between them. The CDR3 has 13 residues. The germline CDR1 and CDR2 sequences are SGDLS and YYNGEE. The CDR3 DNA reads as TGTGCCAGCAGCGAGTCAATAGGGAATGAGCAGTTCTTC. Translation gives CASSESIGNEQFF.

The V gene is TRBV11-2, the J gene TRBJ2-1; TRBD1 is a possible D gene (6 bases). The CDR3 length is 15 residues. V lost 1 base to trimming and J lost 9 bases, with 16 bases between them. The germline V gene encodes CDR1 SGHAT and CDR2 FQNNGV. CDR3 bases: TGTGCCAGCAGCTTAGGACAGGCCCTGAATAGTGAGCAGTTCTTC. This gives the protein CASSLGQALNSEQFF.

This clonotype was recorded many times. The V gene is TRBV10-3, the J gene TRBJ2-5, with TRBD2 as a possible D gene (5 bases). Looked up from germline, CDR1 is ENHRY and CDR2 is SYGVKD. CDR3 size: 15 residues. Deletions cut 0 bases from V and 2 bases from J, with 10 bases between. CDR3 sequence reads: CAISESPSNQETQYF. The CDR3 DNA is TGTGCCATCAGTGAGTCGCCTAGCAATCAAGAGACCCAGTACTTC.

The sample holds a few counts of this clonotype. The chain couples TRBV25-1 to TRBJ2-7; 8 nucleotides match TRBD1. The trim removed 2 bases at V and 5 bases at J, leaving 5 bases unmatched. The germline gives CDR1 MGHDK, CDR2 SYGVNS. CDR3 length: 14 amino acids. Written as DNA, the CDR3 is TGTGCCAGCAGTGAAGGGGACAGGTTCCACGAGCAGTACTTC. This sequence encodes CASSEGDRFHEQYF.

This clonotype was picked up a small number of times. The chain employs TRBV5-1 and TRBJ2-3, with D possibly TRBD1 on 6 matching bases. The CDR3 is 15 residues long. Trimming pared 3 bases from V and 4 bases from J, leaving 15 bases between. Germline CDR1 is SGHRS and CDR2 is YFSETQ. DNA of the CDR3: TGCGCCAGCAGCTCGCTGAGGGGGACCCCAGATACGCAGTATTTT. Translating it yields CASSSLRGTPDTQYF.

This clonotype was counted at least ten times. The CDR3 DNA is TGTGCCAGCAGTTTATCCCCTACGCTGGTTGGCTACACCTTC. Its protein product is CASSLSPTLVGYTF. This sequence joins TRBV12-3 or TRBV12-4 and TRBJ1-2; D gene unclear. V lost 2 bases to trimming and J lost 7 bases, with 14 bases between them. The CDR3 length is 14 residues.

Many counts were recorded for this clonotype. The CDR3 loop is CASSLLDPTDTQYF. The CDR3, as DNA: TGTGCCAGCAGTTTACTAGACCCCACAGATACGCAGTATTTT. The chain combines TRBV28 with TRBJ2-3; no clear D. This CDR3 spans 14 amino acids. V lost 2 bases, J lost 2 bases, and 8 bases lay in between. Germline CDR1 and CDR2: MDHEN and SYDVKM.

With respect to this clonotype: This sequence may be a read error, since a much larger clone differs from it by one base. The chain links TRBV12-3 or TRBV12-4 to TRBJ1-1; D call uncertain. The CDR3 extends over 14 amino acids. Trimming stripped 4 bases from V and 5 bases from J, with 14 bases between. CDR3: CASSWTQVLTEAFF. The CDR3 nucleotides are TGTGCCAGCAGTTGGACCCAGGTTCTTACTGAAGCTTTCTTT.

This clonotype was observed many times. The V gene is TRBV10-3, the J gene TRBJ2-7; D uncertain. V was clipped by 6 bases and J by 5 bases, with 17 bases between them. This CDR3 spans 14 amino acids. Germline CDR1 ENHRY, CDR2 SYGVKD. The DNA of the CDR3 is TGTGCCATCAGCACAACTGAAAAAAGGGACGAGCAGTACTTC. Translating gives CAISTTEKRDEQYF.

This clonotype showed up just a few times. The rearrangement joins TRBV4-2 to TRBJ2-1; 9 nucleotides match TRBD2. V lost 0 bases, J lost 9 bases, and 12 bases stayed unmatched. CDR3 length: 17 amino acids. The germline V gene encodes CDR1 LGHNA and CDR2 YNFKEQ. The CDR3 reads CASSQDPSGARRGEQFF. Here the CDR3 DNA reads TGTGCCAGCAGCCAAGACCCTAGCGGGGCGCGGCGTGGTGAGCAGTTCTTC.

The chain couples TRBV12-3 or TRBV12-4 to TRBJ2-6; 11 nucleotides match TRBD2. With V trimmed by 9 bases and J by 4 bases, 8 bases remained unmatched. This CDR3 contains 16 residues. The CDR3 is CASSGRAYGGANVLTF. The DNA of the CDR3 is TGTGCCAGTAGCGGGAGGGCCTATGGAGGGGCCAACGTCCTGACTTTC.